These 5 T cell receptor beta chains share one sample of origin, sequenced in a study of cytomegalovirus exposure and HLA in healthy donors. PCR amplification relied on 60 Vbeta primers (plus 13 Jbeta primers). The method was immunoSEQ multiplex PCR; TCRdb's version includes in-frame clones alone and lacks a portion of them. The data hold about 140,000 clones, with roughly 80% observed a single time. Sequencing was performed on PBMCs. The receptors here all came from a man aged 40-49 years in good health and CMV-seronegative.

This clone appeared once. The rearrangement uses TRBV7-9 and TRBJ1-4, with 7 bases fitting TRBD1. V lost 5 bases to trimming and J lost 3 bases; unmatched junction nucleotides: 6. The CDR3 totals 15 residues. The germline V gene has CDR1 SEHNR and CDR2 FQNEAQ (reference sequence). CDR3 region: CASSRPGGPNEKLFF. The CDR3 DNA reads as TGTGCCAGCAGCCGTCCAGGGGGTCCTAATGAAAAACTGTTTTTT. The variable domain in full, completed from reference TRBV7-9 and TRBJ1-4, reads DTGVSQNPRHKITKRGQNVTFRCDPISEHNRLYWYRQTLGQGPEFLTYFQNEAQLEKSRLLSDRFSAERPKGSFSTLEIQRTEQGDSAMYLCASSRPGGPNEKLFFGSGTQLSVL.

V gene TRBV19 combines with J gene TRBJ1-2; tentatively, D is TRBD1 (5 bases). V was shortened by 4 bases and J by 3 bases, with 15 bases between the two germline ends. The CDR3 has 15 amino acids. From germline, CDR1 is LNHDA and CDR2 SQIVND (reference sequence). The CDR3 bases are TGTGCCAGTAGTACCAGCACCCAGGGTGACTATGGCTACACCTTC. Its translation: CASSTSTQGDYGYTF.

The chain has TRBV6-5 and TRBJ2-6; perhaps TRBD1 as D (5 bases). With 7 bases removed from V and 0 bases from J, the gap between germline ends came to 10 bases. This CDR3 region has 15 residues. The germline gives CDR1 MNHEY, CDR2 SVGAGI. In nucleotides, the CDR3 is TGTGCCAGCACCCCAGACAGCTCTGGGGCCAACGTCCTGACTTTC. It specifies CASTPDSSGANVLTF.

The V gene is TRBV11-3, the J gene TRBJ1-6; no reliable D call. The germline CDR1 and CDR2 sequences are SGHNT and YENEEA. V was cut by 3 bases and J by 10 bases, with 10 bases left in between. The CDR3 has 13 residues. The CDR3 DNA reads TGTGCCAGCAGCTTGACATTGACCTCACCCCTCCACTTT. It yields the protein CASSLTLTSPLHF.

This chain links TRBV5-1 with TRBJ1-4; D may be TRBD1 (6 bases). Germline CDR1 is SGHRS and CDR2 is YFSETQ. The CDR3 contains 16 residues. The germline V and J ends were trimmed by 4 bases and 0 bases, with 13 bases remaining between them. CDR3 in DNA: TGCGCCAGCAGCCCCGAACAGGGTACAACTAATGAAAAACTGTTTTTT. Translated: CASSPEQGTTNEKLFF.